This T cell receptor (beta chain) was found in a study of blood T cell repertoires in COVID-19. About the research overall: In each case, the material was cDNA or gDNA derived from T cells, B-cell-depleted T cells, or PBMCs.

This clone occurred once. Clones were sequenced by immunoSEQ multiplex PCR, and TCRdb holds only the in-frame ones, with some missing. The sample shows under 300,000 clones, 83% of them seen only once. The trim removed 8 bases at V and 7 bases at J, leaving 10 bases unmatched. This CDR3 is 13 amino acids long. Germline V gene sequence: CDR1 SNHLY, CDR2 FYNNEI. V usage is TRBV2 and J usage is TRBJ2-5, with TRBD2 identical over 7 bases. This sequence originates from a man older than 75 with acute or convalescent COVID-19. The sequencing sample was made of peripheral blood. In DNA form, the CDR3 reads TGTGCCAGCCTGGGAAGGGAGGGGTGGACCCAGTACTTC. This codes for CASLGREGWTQYF.